This T cell receptor (beta chain) was recovered during a study of blood T cell repertoires in COVID-19. Overall study: Material from acute and convalescent COVID-19 was sourced from the United States, Italy and Spain.

Trimming cost V 5 bases and J 6 bases, with 17 bases left between them. The CDR3 loop spans 15 amino acids. The germline CDR1 and CDR2 sequences are LNHDA and SQIVND (reference sequence). Measured with immunoSEQ multiplex PCR; TCRdb has only the in-frame clones, and not every one. The sample lists some 210,000 clones, roughly 84% occurring once. The receptor was isolated from a woman between 40 and 55 years old who had recovered from COVID-19. The sample consisted of peripheral blood. The chain couples TRBV19 to TRBJ2-1; a weak D match, TRBD2 (5 bases). The CDR3 loop reads CASSPRTGGSNEQFF. The DNA of the CDR3 is TGTGCCAGTAGTCCGCGGACTGGCGGTAGCAATGAGCAGTTCTTC.